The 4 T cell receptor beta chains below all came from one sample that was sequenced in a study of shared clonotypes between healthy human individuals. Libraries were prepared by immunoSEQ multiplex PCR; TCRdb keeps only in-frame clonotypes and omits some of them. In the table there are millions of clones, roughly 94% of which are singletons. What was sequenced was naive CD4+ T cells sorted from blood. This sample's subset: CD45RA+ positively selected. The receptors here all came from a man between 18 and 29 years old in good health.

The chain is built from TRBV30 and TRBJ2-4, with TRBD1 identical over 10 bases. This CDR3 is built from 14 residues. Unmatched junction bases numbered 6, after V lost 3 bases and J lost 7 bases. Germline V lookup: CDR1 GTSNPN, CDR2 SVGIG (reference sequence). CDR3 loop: CAWRGDRGANIQYF. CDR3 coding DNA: TGTGCCTGGAGGGGGGACAGGGGAGCCAACATTCAGTACTTC.

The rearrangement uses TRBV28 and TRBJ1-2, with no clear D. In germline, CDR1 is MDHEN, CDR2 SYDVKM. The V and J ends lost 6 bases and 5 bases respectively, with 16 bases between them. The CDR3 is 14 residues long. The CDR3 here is CASRPEGRRYGYTF. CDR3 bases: TGTGCCAGCAGACCCGAGGGCAGACGGTATGGCTACACCTTC.

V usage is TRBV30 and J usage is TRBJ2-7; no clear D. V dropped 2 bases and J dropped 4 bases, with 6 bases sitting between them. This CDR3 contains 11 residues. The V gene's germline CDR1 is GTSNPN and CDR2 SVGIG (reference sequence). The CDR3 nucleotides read TGTGCCTGGAGTCGGTTTTACGAGCAGTACTTC. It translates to CAWSRFYEQYF.

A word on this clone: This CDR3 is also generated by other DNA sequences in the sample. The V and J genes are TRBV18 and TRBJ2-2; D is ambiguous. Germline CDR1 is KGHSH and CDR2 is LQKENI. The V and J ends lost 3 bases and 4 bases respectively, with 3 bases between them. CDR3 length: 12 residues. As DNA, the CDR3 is TGTGCCAGCTCACCTGCCACCGGGGAGCTGTTTTTT. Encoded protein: CASSPATGELFF.